The T cell receptor (beta chain) under discussion was sequenced for a study of control samples from healthy donors and cancer patients (dated by TCRdb to about 2020). Comments on this clone: Its antigen is not yet known. Per-nucleotide qualities are absent, and no much larger clonotype sits a single base away.

The receptor library was made with the immunoSEQ multiplex PCR assay. Here the immuneACCESS table is served through TCRdb, limited to in-frame sequences with V and J called. Missing clones are a known gap in these copies; in checked studies unresolved V genes cover under half, and the rest lacks a known reason. This sample is represented by roughly 52,000 clones; roughly 96% of them were singletons. The leading ten clones occupy roughly 1.8% of the sample. Via the germline V gene, CDR1 is SNHLY and CDR2 FYNNEI. Trimming takes 6 bases from V and 13 bases from J, and the germline ends sit 18 bases apart. Its CDR3 holds 12 amino acids, cysteine through phenylalanine. Just the 36-base CDR3 DNA is kept, in frame starting at base 1.

The chain uses TRBV2 and TRBJ1-2; tentative D gene TRBD1, with 6 bases matching. The origin of this receptor is a woman aged 30 to 39 in good health. The specimen was blood. The DNA reads TGTGCCAGCAGCTGGACAGACAGTATGTGCACCTTC. It translates to CASSWTDSMCTF.